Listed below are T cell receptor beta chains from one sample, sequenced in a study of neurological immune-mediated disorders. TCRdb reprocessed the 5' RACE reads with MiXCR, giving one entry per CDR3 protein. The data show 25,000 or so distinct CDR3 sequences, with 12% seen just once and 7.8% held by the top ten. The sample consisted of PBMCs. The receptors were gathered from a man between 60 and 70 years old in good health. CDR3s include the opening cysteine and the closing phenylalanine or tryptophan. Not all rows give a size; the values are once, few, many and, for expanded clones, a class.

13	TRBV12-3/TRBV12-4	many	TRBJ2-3	CASRITRRDTQYF
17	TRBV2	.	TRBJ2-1	CASSRAHGASSYNEQFF
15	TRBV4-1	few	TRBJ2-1	CASSQDENLKGRQFF
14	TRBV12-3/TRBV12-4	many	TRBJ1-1	CASSPTGGFTEAFF
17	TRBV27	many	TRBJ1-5	CASSIKKGTGGGQPQHF
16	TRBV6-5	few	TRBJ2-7	CASSYGTDQRSYEQYF
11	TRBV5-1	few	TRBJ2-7	CASSRVYEQYF
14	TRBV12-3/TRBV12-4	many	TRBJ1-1	CASSLVFGNTEAFF
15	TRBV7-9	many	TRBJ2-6	CASSPTDSGANVLTF
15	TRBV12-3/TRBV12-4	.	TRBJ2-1	CASSVVWGRHNEQFF
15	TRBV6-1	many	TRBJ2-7	CASNLSGRSSYEQYF
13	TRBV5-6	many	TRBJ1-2	CASNFPGNYGYTF
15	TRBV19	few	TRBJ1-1	CASSISAGDLPEAFF
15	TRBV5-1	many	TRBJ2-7	CASSFTGQGFYEQYF
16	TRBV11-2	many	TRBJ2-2	CASSLGGHSNTGELFF
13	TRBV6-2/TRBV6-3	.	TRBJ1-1	CASSLVQGSEAFF
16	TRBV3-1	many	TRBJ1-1	CASSQASWGFNTEAFF
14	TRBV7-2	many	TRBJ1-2	CASSLGSSGRGYTF
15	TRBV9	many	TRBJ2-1	CASSERTGVGNEQFF
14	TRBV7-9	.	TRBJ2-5	CASSNTLGGETQYF
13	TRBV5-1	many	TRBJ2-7	CASSFTGGDEQYF
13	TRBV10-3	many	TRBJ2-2	CAISGRESGELFF
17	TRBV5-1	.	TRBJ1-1	CASSLGVGGQRFTEAFF
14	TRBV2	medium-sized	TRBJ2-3	CASAGQGARDTQYF
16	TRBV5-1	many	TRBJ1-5	CASSLGGTGSNQPQHF
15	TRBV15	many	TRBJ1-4	CATSSPGTGDEKLFF
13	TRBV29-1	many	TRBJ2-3	CSVGWEFADTQYF
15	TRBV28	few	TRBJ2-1	CATWDRYSSYNEQFF
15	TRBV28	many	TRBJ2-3	CASRWISVSTDTQYF
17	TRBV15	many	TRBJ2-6	CATSRGQPNSGANVLTF
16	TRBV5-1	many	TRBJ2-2	CASSLTGKVDTGELFF
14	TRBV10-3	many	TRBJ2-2	CAIGGGGGTGELFF
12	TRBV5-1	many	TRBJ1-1	CASSLEAEEAFF
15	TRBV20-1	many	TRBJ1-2	CSASQKGQGRYGYTF
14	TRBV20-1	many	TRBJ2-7	CSASHAGVEDEQYF
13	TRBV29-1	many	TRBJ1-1	CSVTTGLNTEAFF
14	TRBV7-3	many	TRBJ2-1	CASSQQPAGNEQFF
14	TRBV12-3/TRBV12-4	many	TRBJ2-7	CASSLGLGAYEQYF
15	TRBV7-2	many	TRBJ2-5	CASSFDQGGLETQYF
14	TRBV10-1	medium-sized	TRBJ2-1	CASSEPGRYNEQFF
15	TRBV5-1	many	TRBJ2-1	CASMPGQGAYNEQFF
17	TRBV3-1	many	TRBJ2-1	CASSQGVWASDYNEQFF
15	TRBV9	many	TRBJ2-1	CASSVETGVGNEQFF
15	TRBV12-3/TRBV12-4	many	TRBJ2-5	CASTRAGGYQETQYF
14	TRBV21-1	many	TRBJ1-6	CASSTRWPNSPLHF
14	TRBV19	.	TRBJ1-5	CASRGPGGNQPQHF
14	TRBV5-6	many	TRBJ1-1	CASNVGGMNTEAFF
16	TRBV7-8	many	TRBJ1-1	CASSEMTGGFGTEAFF
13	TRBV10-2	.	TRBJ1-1	CASRGTPNTRAFF
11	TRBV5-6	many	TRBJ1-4	CASSFGEKLFF
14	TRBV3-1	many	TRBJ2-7	CASSPSTGGYEQYF
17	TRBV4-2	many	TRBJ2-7	CASSQATGLGRYYEQYF
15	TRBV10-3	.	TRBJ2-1	CAISGAGGASNEHFF
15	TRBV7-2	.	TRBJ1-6	CASNNRDRGNSPLHF
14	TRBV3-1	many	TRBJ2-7	CASSPGQKFYEQYF
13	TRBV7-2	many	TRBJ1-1	CASSAGTSKGAFF
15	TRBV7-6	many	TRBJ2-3	CASRSGTTSGDTQYF